The T cell receptor (beta chain) described here comes from a study of long-term antiretroviral therapy in people with HIV. Study conclusions and caveats: Following ART, diversity rose but still fell short of transplant donor controls.

This CDR3 is built from 15 residues. J lost 0 bases, V lost 3 bases, and 4 bases had no gene match. Germline CDR1 KGHSH, CDR2 LQKENI. Run at survey level, the immunoSEQ assay was version v3.0. This table comes from immunoSEQ multiplex PCR, and its TCRdb copy is limited to in-frame clones, with some not included. In the table there are about 20,000 clones, nearly 80% of which are singletons. Notes on this clone: What it binds is unknown.

The material sequenced was unsorted PBMCs, taken 0.3 years after starting antiretroviral therapy. This receptor was taken from a woman between 45 and 60 years old with HIV. The chain carries TRBV18 and TRBJ1-1, with TRBD1 matching over 7 bases. This CDR3 reads CASSPSGTVNTEAFF. CDR3 in DNA: TGTGCCAGCTCACCCTCCGGGACAGTGAACACTGAAGCTTTCTTT.